This T cell receptor beta chain was sequenced during a study of blood T cell repertoires in COVID-19. Study-wide background: PBMCs, B-cell-depleted T cells, or T cells provided the cDNA or gDNA that made up the material.

Study processing details: Amplifying reference gene primers gave estimates of nucleated cell counts. Libraries were prepared by immunoSEQ multiplex PCR; TCRdb keeps only in-frame clonotypes and omits some of them. That table supplies the V and J calls and clone size; D and trimming were determined from the DNA. The sample holds about 250,000 clones, approximately 88% seen once. Trimming cost V 0 bases and J 5 bases, with 13 bases left between them. The CDR3 runs 15 residues. In germline, CDR1 is LGHDT, CDR2 YNNKEL (reference sequence). Remarks on this clone: Other DNA sequences in this specimen translate into the identical CDR3.

The Seattle patients joined while their infection was active and were tracked longitudinally afterward. The sample taken for sequencing was peripheral blood. This clonotype was sampled from a woman aged 25 to 39 with COVID-19, enrolled during active disease. The chain couples TRBV3-1 (or the pseudogene TRBV3-2) to TRBJ1-1; D unclear. The CDR3 nucleotides are TGTGCCAGCAGCCAAGACCCCGGAGGTAGGACTGAAGCTTTCTTT. Translating gives CASSQDPGGRTEAFF.